This is a list of T cell receptor beta chains from one sample in a study of CD8+CD57+ T cells in acquired aplastic anemia. TCRdb reprocessed the reads with MiXCR, giving one entry per CDR3 protein. The sample lists 150,000 to 200,000 distinct CDR3 sequences, 40% to 55% seen once, with approximately 1% in the top ten. Sequenced material: sorted CD4+, CD8+, or CD8+CD57+ T cells (not recorded which) from PBMCs. Receptor source: a human donor with aplastic anemia. The CDR3 runs from the conserved cysteine through the conserved F or W. D genes are given only for firm matches. A clone size is listed for some rows: how often the clone was seen (once, few, many), or a class if it is expanded.

size	D	V	J	DNA	CDR3
-	-	TRBV10-2	TRBJ1-1	TGCGCCACCCAGCAGGCGAACACTGAAGCTTTCTTT	CATQQANTEAFF
many	-	TRBV6-1	TRBJ2-7	TGTGCCAGCAGCCGTAGCTGGGACGAGCAGTACTTC	CASSRSWDEQYF
few	TRBD1	TRBV10-3	TRBJ2-7	TGTGCCATCAGTGAAGACAGGGCGATTATCAACGAGCAGTACTTC	CAISEDRAIINEQYF
many	-	TRBV6-1	TRBJ1-5	TGTGCCAGCAGAGCGGGAATACTTGAGCCCCAGCATTTT	CASRAGILEPQHF
many	TRBD1	TRBV4-3	TRBJ2-3	TGCGCCAGCAGCCAAGACCAGGGGGCGGCAGATACGCAGTATTTT	CASSQDQGAADTQYF
many	-	TRBV7-7	TRBJ2-5	TGTGCTAGCAGCTTAAGACCGAGCAGGGAGACCCAGTACTTC	CASSLRPSRETQYF
-	TRBD1	TRBV20-1	TRBJ2-1	TGCAGTGCTAGAGGTTCTGGTCTGGACAGGCCATACAATGAGCAGTTCTTC	CSARGSGLDRPYNEQFF
-	-	TRBV10-3	TRBJ2-3	TGTGCCATCAGTGATAGAGGACAGAGCTCCCGGAGAACGCAGTATTTT	CAISDRGQSSRRTQYF
once	-	TRBV7-3	TRBJ2-5	TGTGCCAGCTCCCAGAGGGGCGGACAAGAGACCCAGTACTTC	CASSQRGGQETQYF
many	-	TRBV10-2	TRBJ2-7	TGCGCCAGCAGTCGTGGTAACGAGCAGTACTTC	CASSRGNEQYF
many	-	TRBV19	TRBJ2-7	TGTGCCAGTAGTATAGTTGGAGGGGAGTGGTACGAGCAGTACTTC	CASSIVGGEWYEQYF
many	TRBD2	TRBV20-1	TRBJ2-5	TGCAGTGCTAGAGCCTGGGGGGGTATTTGGACCCAGTACTTC	CSARAWGGIWTQYF
medium-sized	-	TRBV2	TRBJ1-2	TGTGCCAGCAGTGGGGGGAACTTCTATGGCTACACCTTC	CASSGGNFYGYTF
many	-	TRBV2	TRBJ1-2	TGTGCCAGCAGTGAAAGTGCCTTTGGCTACACCTTC	CASSESAFGYTF